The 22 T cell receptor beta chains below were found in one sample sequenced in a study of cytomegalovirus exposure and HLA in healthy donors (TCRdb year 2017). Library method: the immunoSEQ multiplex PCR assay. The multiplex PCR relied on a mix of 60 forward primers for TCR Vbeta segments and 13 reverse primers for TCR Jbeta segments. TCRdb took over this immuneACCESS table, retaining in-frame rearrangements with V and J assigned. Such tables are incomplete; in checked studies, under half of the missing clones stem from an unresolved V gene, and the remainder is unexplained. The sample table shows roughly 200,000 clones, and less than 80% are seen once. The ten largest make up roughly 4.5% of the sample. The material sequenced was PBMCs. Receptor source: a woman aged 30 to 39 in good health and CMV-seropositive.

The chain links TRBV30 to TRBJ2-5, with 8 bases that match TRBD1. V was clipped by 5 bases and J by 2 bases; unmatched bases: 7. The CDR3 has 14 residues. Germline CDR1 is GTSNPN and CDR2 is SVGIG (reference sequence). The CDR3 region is CAWSSWTGQETQYF. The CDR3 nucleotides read TGTGCCTGGTCATCCTGGACAGGGCAAGAGACCCAGTACTTC.

CDR3 DNA sequence: TGTGCCAGTAGTCCCCTTGACAGGGGCTATGGCTACACCTTC. This sequence encodes CASSPLDRGYGYTF. This rearrangement joins TRBV19 to TRBJ1-2; 8 bases fit TRBD1. Germline CDR1 LNHDA, CDR2 SQIVND (reference sequence). V was pared by 5 bases and J by 4 bases, with 6 bases of the junction left unmatched. The CDR3 extends over 14 amino acids.

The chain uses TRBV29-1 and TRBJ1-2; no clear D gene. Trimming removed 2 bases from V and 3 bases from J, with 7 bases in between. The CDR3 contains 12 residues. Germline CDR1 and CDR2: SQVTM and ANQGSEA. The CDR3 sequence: CSVEQNHYGYTF. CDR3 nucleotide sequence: TGCAGCGTTGAACAGAATCACTATGGCTACACCTTC.

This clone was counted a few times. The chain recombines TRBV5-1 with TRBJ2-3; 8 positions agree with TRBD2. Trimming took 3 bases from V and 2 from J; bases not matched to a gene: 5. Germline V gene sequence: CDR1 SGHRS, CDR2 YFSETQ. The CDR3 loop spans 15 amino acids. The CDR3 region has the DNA TGCGCCAGCAGCTCGGGAGGGCAGGTCACAGATACGCAGTATTTT. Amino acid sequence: CASSSGGQVTDTQYF.

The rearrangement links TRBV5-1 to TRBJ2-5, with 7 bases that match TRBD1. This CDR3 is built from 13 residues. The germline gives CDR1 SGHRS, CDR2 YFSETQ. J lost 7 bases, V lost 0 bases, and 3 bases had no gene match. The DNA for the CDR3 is TGCGCCAGCAGCTTGGGACAGGGTCGGACCCAGTACTTC. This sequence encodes CASSLGQGRTQYF. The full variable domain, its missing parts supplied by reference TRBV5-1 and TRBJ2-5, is KAGVTQTPRYLIKTRGQQVTLSCSPISGHRSVSWYQQTPGQGLQFLFEYFSETQRNKGNFPGRFSGRQFSNSRSEMNVSTLELGDSALYLCASSLGQGRTQYFGPGTRLLVL.

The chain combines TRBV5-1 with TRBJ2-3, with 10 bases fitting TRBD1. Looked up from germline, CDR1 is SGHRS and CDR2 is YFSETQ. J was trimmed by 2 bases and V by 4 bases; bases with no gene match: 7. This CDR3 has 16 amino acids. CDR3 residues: CASSPGTGAFTDTQYF. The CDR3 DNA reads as TGCGCCAGCAGCCCGGGGACAGGGGCTTTCACAGATACGCAGTATTTT.

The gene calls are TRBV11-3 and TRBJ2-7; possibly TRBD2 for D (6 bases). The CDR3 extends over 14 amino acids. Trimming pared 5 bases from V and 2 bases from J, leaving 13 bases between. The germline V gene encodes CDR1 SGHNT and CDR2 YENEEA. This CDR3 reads CASSRGGGTYEQYF. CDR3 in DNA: TGTGCCAGCAGCCGGGGTGGAGGGACCTACGAGCAGTACTTC.

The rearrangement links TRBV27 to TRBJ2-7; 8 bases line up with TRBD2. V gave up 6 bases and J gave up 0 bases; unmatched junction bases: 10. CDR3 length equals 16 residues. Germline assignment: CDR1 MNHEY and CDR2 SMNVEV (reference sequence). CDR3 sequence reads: CASSPNLSGSSYEQYF. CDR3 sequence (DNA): TGTGCCAGCAGCCCAAACTTAAGCGGGAGCTCCTACGAGCAGTACTTC.

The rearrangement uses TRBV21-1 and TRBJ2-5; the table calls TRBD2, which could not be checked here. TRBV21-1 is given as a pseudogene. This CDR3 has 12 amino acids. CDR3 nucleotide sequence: TGTGCCACGCTAGCCGTGGGGGAGACCCAGTACTTC. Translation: CATLAVGETQYF.

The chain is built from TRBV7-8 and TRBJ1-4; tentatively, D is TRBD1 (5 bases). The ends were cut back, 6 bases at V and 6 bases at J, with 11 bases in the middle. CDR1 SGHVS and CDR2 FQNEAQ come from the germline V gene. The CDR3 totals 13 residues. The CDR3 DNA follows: TGTGCCAGCAGGGAGGGGAGCGATGAAAAACTGTTTTTT. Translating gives CASREGSDEKLFF.

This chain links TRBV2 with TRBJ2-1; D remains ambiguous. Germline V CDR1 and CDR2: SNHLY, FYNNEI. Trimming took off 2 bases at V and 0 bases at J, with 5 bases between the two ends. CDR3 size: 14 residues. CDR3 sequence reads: CASSESHSYNEQFF. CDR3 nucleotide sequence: TGTGCCAGCAGTGAAAGCCACTCCTACAATGAGCAGTTCTTC.

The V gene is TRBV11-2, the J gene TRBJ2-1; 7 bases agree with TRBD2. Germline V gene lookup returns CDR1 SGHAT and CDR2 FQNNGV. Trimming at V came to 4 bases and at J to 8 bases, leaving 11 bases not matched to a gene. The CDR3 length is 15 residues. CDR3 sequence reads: CASSSGLGPRDEQFF. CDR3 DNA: TGTGCCAGCAGCTCCGGACTAGGACCGAGAGATGAGCAGTTCTTC. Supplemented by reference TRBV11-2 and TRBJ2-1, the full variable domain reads EAGVAQSPRYKIIEKRQSVAFWCNPISGHATLYWYQQILGQGPKLLIQFQNNGVVDDSQLPKDRFSAERLKGVDSTLKIQPAKLEDSAVYLCASSSGLGPRDEQFFGPGTRLTVL.

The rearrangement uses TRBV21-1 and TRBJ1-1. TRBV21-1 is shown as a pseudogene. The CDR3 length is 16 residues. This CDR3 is CASSKVERGLKLEAFF. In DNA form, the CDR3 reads TGTGCCAGCAGCAAAGTGGAGCGGGGCCTGAAACTTGAAGCTTTCTTT.

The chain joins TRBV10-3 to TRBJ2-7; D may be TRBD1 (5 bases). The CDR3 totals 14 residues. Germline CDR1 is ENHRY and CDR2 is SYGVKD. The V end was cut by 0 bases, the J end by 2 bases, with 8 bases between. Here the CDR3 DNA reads TGTGCCATCAGTGAGTCGTGGACAACCTACGAGCAGTACTTC. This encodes CAISESWTTYEQYF.

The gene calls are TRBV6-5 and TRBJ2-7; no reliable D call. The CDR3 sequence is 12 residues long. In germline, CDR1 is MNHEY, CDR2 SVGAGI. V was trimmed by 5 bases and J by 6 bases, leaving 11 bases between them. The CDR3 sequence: CASSTYRGEQYF. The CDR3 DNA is TGTGCCAGCAGTACCTATCGAGGCGAGCAGTACTTC.

The CDR3 loop is CASSPMVDAGNYEQYF. The DNA for the CDR3 is TGTGCCAGCTCTCCAATGGTAGACGCAGGGAACTACGAGCAGTACTTC. V is TRBV18 and J is TRBJ2-7, with D perhaps matching TRBD1 (5 bases). The CDR3 sequence is 16 residues long. V lost 6 bases, J lost 3 bases, and 21 bases lay in between. Germline V CDR1 and CDR2: KGHSH, LQKENI.

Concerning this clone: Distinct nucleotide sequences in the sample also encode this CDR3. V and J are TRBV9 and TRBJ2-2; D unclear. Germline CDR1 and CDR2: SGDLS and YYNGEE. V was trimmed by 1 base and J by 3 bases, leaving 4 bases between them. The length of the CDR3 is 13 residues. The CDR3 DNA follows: TGTGCCAGCAGCGTATACTACACCGGGGAGCTGTTTTTT. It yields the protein CASSVYYTGELFF.

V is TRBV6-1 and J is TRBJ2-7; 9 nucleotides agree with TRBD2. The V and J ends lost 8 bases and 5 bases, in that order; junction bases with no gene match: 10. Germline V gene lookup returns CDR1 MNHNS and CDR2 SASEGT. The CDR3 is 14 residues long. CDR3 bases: TGTGCCAGCGAAAGGGGGACTAGCAGCGACGAGCAGTACTTC. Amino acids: CASERGTSSDEQYF.

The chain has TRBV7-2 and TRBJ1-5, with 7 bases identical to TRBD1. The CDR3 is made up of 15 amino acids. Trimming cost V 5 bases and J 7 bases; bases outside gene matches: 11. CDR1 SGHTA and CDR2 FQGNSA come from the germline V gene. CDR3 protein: CASSHRQGQGQPQHF. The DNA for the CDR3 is TGTGCCAGCAGCCACCGACAGGGTCAAGGCCAGCCCCAGCATTTT.

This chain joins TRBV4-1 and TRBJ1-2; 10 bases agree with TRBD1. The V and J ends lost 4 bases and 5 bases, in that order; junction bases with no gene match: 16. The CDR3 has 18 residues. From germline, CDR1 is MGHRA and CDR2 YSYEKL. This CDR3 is CASSRIPGQGPRAYGYTF. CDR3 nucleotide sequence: TGCGCCAGCAGCCGGATCCCGGGACAGGGGCCCAGGGCTTATGGCTACACCTTC.

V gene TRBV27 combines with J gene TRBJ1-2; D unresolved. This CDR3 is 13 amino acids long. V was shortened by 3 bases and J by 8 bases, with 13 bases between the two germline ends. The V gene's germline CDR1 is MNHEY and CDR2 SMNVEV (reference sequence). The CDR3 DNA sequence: TGTGCCAGCAGTTTTGAGCCCACCTCGGGCTACACCTTC. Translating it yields CASSFEPTSGYTF.

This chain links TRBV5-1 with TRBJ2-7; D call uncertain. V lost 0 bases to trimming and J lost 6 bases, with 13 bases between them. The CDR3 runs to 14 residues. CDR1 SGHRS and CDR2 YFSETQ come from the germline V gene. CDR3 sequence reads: CASSLEVLLSEQYF. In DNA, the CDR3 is TGCGCCAGCAGCTTGGAAGTACTCCTGAGCGAGCAGTACTTC.